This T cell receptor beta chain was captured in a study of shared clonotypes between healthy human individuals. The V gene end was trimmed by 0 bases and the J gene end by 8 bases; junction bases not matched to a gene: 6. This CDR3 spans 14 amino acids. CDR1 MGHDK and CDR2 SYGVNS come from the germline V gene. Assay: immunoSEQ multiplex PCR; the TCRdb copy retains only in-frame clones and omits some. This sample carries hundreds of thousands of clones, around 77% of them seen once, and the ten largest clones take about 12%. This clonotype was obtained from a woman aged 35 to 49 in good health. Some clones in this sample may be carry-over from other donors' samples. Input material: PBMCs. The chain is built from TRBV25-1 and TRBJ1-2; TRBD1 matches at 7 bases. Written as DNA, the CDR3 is TGTGCCAGCAGTGAATACGGCAGGGGGGGCGGCTACACCTTC. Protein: CASSEYGRGGGYTF.